This entry lists 2 T cell receptor beta chains sequenced from one sample in a study of response to subunit inactivated influenza vaccine. TCRdb itself ran the RT-PCR reads through MiXCR, one entry per CDR3 protein. The sample lists about half a million distinct CDR3 sequences; approximately 10% were seen once. The starting material was PBMCs from blood, obtained roughly 47 days after vaccination. Every receptor here comes from a man aged 45-65 years who received an inactivated influenza vaccine.

Many counts were recorded for this clonotype. V is TRBV12-3 or TRBV12-4 and J is TRBJ1-1; D is perhaps TRBD1 (5 bases). Trimming took 3 bases from V and 7 from J, leaving 12 bases between them. The CDR3 totals 13 residues. For the CDR3, the DNA is TGTGCCAGCAGTTTGTCCAGGGCGGGTGAAGCTTTCTTT. Translation: CASSLSRAGEAFF.

This clonotype was seen repeatedly, ten times or more. V is TRBV5-1 and J is TRBJ2-7, with D maybe TRBD1 (6 bases). This CDR3 spans 12 amino acids. Trimming removed 4 bases from V and 6 bases from J, with 11 bases in between. From germline, CDR1 is SGHRS and CDR2 YFSETQ. CDR3 residues: CASSQPGVEQYF. The CDR3 DNA is TGCGCCAGCAGCCAGCCAGGGGTCGAGCAGTACTTC.